The source of this T cell receptor (beta chain) is a study of blood T cell repertoires in COVID-19. Study background: The origin of the acute and convalescent COVID-19 samples was the United States, Italy and Spain.

The data were produced by immunoSEQ multiplex PCR, yet TCRdb's version contains in-frame clones alone and is incomplete. This table has under 200,000 clones, almost 90% appearing once. This CDR3 is built from 13 residues. Trimming cost V 10 bases and J 2 bases, with 15 bases left between them. Germline V gives CDR1 MGHDK, CDR2 SYGVNS. The specimen was peripheral blood. This chain joins TRBV25-1 and TRBJ2-7; D gene uncertain. The sequence was collected from a man aged 18-30 years with active or convalescent COVID-19. The CDR3 nucleotides are TGTGCCACCCAAAAAGACACAGCCTACGAGCAGTACTTC. Protein: CATQKDTAYEQYF.